Listed here is a single T cell receptor (beta chain). The data originate from a study of blood T cell repertoires in COVID-19. Looking at the study overall: Sample material is recorded as cDNA or gDNA derived from T cells, B-cell-depleted T cells, or PBMCs.

Libraries were prepared by immunoSEQ multiplex PCR; TCRdb keeps only in-frame clonotypes and omits some of them. The table shows around 290,000 clones, with 86% occurring only once. This CDR3 is built from 14 residues. The ends lost 3 bases at V and 3 bases at J; junction bases unmatched: 4. From germline, CDR1 is GTSNPN and CDR2 SVGIG (reference sequence). Material for sequencing was peripheral blood. The chain employs TRBV30 and TRBJ2-7; 11 nucleotides line up with TRBD2. This receptor was taken from a woman aged 70-85 years with COVID-19, enrolled during active disease. The chain's CDR3 is CAWRIAGGHYEQYF. CDR3 coding DNA: TGTGCCTGGAGAATAGCGGGGGGGCACTACGAGCAGTACTTC.